This T cell receptor beta chain derives from a study of T cell responses to AZD1222 COVID-19 vaccine. The germline CDR1 and CDR2 sequences are LNHDA and SQIVND (reference sequence). V was trimmed by 2 bases and J by 5 bases, leaving 10 bases between them. CDR3 length: 13 amino acids. This table comes from immunoSEQ multiplex PCR, and its TCRdb copy is limited to in-frame clones, with some not included. The repertoire holds 200,000 or so clones, with 87% as singletons. The receptor's source is an adult in good health. Sample: peripheral blood, taken on day 0 of MenACWY control vaccination. This sequence joins TRBV19 and TRBJ2-7; D is possibly TRBD1 or TRBD2 (5 bases each). This CDR3 reads CASSISRGHEQYF. CDR3 nucleotides: TGTGCCAGTAGTATATCCCGGGGCCACGAGCAGTACTTC.